This TCR beta chain was profiled in a study of blood T cells in healthy people across ages. For the second PCR, which ran for about 6 to 11 cycles, a sample-barcoded 5' primer and a J-beta primer mix were used. TCRdb redid the calling of the 5' RACE reads with MiXCR, one entry per CDR3 protein. The sample records hundreds of thousands of distinct CDR3 sequences, 25% to 30% being singletons. Roughly 9 milliliters of peripheral blood were drawn from each donor. CDR3 length equals 13 residues. Trimming at V came to 6 bases and at J to 5 bases, leaving 4 bases not matched to a gene. Looked up from germline, CDR1 is LGHDT and CDR2 is YNNKEL (reference sequence).

Sample: blood. The gene calls are TRBV3-1 and TRBJ2-5, with 9 bases lining up with TRBD1. The source is a woman of 80 years or more in good health. The CDR3 DNA sequence: TGTGCCAGCAGTTACGGACAGGGGGAGACCCAGTACTTC. It codes for CASSYGQGETQYF.